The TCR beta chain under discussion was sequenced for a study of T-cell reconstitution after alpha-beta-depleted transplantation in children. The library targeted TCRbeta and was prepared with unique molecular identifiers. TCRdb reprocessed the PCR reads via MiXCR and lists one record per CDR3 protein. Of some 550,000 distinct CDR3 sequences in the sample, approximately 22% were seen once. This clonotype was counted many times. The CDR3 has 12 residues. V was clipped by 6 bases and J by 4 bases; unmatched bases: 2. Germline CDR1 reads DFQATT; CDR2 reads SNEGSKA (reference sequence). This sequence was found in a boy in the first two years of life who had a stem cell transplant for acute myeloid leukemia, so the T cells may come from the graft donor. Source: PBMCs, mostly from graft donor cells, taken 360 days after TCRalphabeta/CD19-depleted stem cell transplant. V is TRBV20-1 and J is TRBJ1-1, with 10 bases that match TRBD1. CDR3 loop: CSAGTGATEAFF. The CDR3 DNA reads TGCAGTGCGGGGACAGGGGCCACTGAAGCTTTCTTT.